The next 21 T cell receptor beta chains were all read from a single sample in a study of blood T cell repertoires in COVID-19. Data came from immunoSEQ multiplex PCR; TCRdb stores just in-frame clones and leaves some out. Here the sample spans fewer than 350,000 clones, approximately 87% being singletons. The sample was peripheral blood. These TCRs come from a woman in her 30s with COVID-19, enrolled during active disease.

The chain has TRBV10-1 and TRBJ1-1; a possible D gene is TRBD1 (6 bases). Trimming pared 6 bases from V and 1 base from J, leaving 9 bases between. Germline V gene sequence: CDR1 WNHNN, CDR2 SYGVQD (reference sequence). The CDR3 extends over 13 amino acids. CDR3 sequence: CASRQGWNTEAFF. CDR3 bases: TGCGCCAGCAGACAGGGCTGGAACACTGAAGCTTTCTTT.

The chain combines TRBV7-9 with TRBJ1-4, with D possibly being TRBD1 (6 bases). The CDR3 loop spans 15 amino acids. Germline V CDR1 and CDR2: SEHNR, FQNEAQ (reference sequence). Between the trimmed V and J ends, which lost 5 bases and 4 bases, there was a span of 14 bases. Here the CDR3 reads CASSTPTGINEKLFF. The CDR3 DNA sequence: TGTGCCAGCAGCACCCCGACAGGCATTAATGAAAAACTGTTTTTT. Based on the CDR3 plus reference TRBV7-9 and TRBJ1-4, the full variable domain is DTGVSQNPRHKITKRGQNVTFRCDPISEHNRLYWYRQTLGQGPEFLTYFQNEAQLEKSRLLSDRFSAERPKGSFSTLEIQRTEQGDSAMYLCASSTPTGINEKLFFGSGTQLSVL.

The chain recombines TRBV11-2 with TRBJ2-3; D uncertain. The CDR3 has 13 amino acids. Trimming took off 0 bases at V and 4 bases at J, with 5 bases between the two ends. Germline V lookup: CDR1 SGHAT, CDR2 FQNNGV. CDR3 DNA sequence: TGTGCCAGCAGCTTAGACGGTTCAGATACGCAGTATTTT. The encoded protein is CASSLDGSDTQYF.

The chain is built from TRBV2 and TRBJ2-5; tentatively, D is TRBD1 (5 bases). V lost 6 bases and J 4 bases, leaving 18 bases between the germline ends. Germline CDR1 is SNHLY and CDR2 is FYNNEI. This CDR3 is 15 amino acids long. In DNA form, the CDR3 reads TGTGCCAGCAGCAGAGAGCAGGGCAGTAGAGAGACCCAGTACTTC. It translates to CASSREQGSRETQYF.

This rearrangement joins TRBV6-5 to TRBJ2-6, with a weak D call TRBD2 (6 bases). The CDR3 is 15 residues long. CDR1 MNHEY and CDR2 SVGAGI come from the germline V gene. The V gene lost 6 bases and the J gene lost 2 bases, with 11 bases spanning the gap. The CDR3 DNA sequence: TGTGCCAGCAGCCTAGGAGGGGCTGGGGCCAACGTCCTGACTTTC. Its translation: CASSLGGAGANVLTF.

The CDR3 sequence: CASSQVQLAGTGEQYF. The CDR3, as DNA: TGCGCCAGCAGCCAAGTACAACTAGCGGGGACTGGCGAGCAGTACTTC. This sequence joins TRBV4-1 and TRBJ2-7, with 10 bases matching TRBD2. The CDR3 has 16 residues. The ends lost 1 base at V and 6 bases at J; junction bases unmatched: 9. CDR1 is MGHRA and CDR2 is YSYEKL in the germline V gene.

This chain connects TRBV4-1 to TRBJ2-1; D is perhaps TRBD1 (5 bases). V was clipped by 0 bases and J by 8 bases, with 14 bases between them. This CDR3 comprises 15 residues. Germline assignment: CDR1 MGHRA and CDR2 YSYEKL. CDR3 sequence (DNA): TGCGCCAGCAGCCAAGAGGGCAGGGTTCTCGATGAGCAGTTCTTC. Amino acid sequence: CASSQEGRVLDEQFF.

The chain couples TRBV7-9 to TRBJ2-3; possible D gene TRBD1, 6 bases. The CDR3 covers 15 residues. Trimming removed 1 base from V and 5 bases from J, with 13 bases in between. The germline gives CDR1 SEHNR, CDR2 FQNEAQ (reference sequence). The CDR3: CASSLDLDRQDTQYF. CDR3 nucleotide sequence: TGTGCCAGCAGCTTAGACTTAGACAGGCAAGATACGCAGTATTTT.

The chain couples TRBV6-5 to TRBJ1-5; 10 positions match TRBD1. V was clipped by 5 bases and J by 6 bases; unmatched bases: 7. The CDR3 loop spans 15 amino acids. Germline CDR1 and CDR2: MNHEY and SVGAGI. The CDR3 DNA follows: TGTGCCAGCAGTACGGACAGGGGGTTAGGTCAGCCCCAGCATTTT. Amino acids: CASSTDRGLGQPQHF.

Here the CDR3 reads CASSALGQGVNIQYF. The CDR3 nucleotides read TGTGCCAGCAGTGCCTTGGGACAGGGGGTAAACATTCAGTACTTC. This rearrangement joins TRBV28 to TRBJ2-4, with 11 bases fitting TRBD1. Germline loops: CDR1 MDHEN, CDR2 SYDVKM. J lost 6 bases, V lost 5 bases, and 6 bases had no gene match. The CDR3 is 15 amino acids.

The chain employs TRBV28 and TRBJ2-4; D is possibly TRBD1 (6 bases). Germline values: CDR1 MDHEN, CDR2 SYDVKM. The CDR3 has 17 residues. Trimming left V 1 base short and J 0 bases short, with 13 bases between. The CDR3 loop reads CASSLYRERLAKNIQYF. In DNA form, the CDR3 reads TGTGCCAGCAGTTTATACAGGGAAAGACTAGCCAAAAACATTCAGTACTTC.

The V and J genes are TRBV5-8 and TRBJ1-5, with D possibly being TRBD1 (6 bases). The V gene's germline CDR1 is SGHTS and CDR2 YDEGEE. The ends were cut back, 1 base at V and 6 bases at J, with 14 bases in the middle. The length of the CDR3 is 15 residues. CDR3 protein: CASSLYYRVTQPQHF. CDR3 in DNA: TGTGCCAGCAGCTTGTATTACAGGGTGACTCAGCCCCAGCATTTT.

DNA for the CDR3: TGCGCCAGCAGCTTGGGGGCCCTGGGTGAAAAACTGTTTTTT. It translates to CASSLGALGEKLFF. The chain couples TRBV5-1 to TRBJ1-4; D gene unclear. Between the trimmed V and J ends, which lost 0 bases and 7 bases, there was a span of 10 bases. Germline CDR1 SGHRS, CDR2 YFSETQ. CDR3 length equals 14 residues. Full variable domain (missing parts from reference TRBV5-1 and TRBJ1-4): KAGVTQTPRYLIKTRGQQVTLSCSPISGHRSVSWYQQTPGQGLQFLFEYFSETQRNKGNFPGRFSGRQFSNSRSEMNVSTLELGDSALYLCASSLGALGEKLFFGSGTQLSVL.

CDR3 sequence reads: CASSLPTGLDGYTF. Written as DNA, the CDR3 is TGTGCCAGCAGCTTACCGACAGGGTTGGATGGCTACACCTTC. The chain joins TRBV11-2 to TRBJ1-2; 7 nucleotides agree with TRBD1. Germline CDR1 reads SGHAT; CDR2 reads FQNNGV. Unmatched junction bases numbered 6, after V lost 2 bases and J lost 6 bases. The CDR3 covers 14 residues. The variable domain in full, completed from reference TRBV11-2 and TRBJ1-2, reads EAGVAQSPRYKIIEKRQSVAFWCNPISGHATLYWYQQILGQGPKLLIQFQNNGVVDDSQLPKDRFSAERLKGVDSTLKIQPAKLEDSAVYLCASSLPTGLDGYTFGSGTRLTVV.

The chain joins TRBV28 to TRBJ1-2, with D perhaps matching TRBD1 (5 bases). The germline V gene has CDR1 MDHEN and CDR2 SYDVKM. The CDR3 contains 15 residues. The germline V and J ends were trimmed by 6 bases and 8 bases, with 22 bases remaining between them. CDR3 DNA: TGTGCCAGCAGCTCCCTAGGGGCGCGGGGTGCGGGCTACACCTTC. Amino acids: CASSSLGARGAGYTF.

In this sample, this clone turned up once. CDR3 sequence reads: CASSDAETGQPQHF. CDR3 nucleotide sequence: TGTGCCAGCAGTGACGCGGAGACGGGGCAGCCCCAGCATTTT. J is TRBJ1-5 and V is TRBV25-1; unclear D gene. The CDR3 sequence is 14 residues long. Germline CDR1 reads MGHDK; CDR2 reads SYGVNS. Trimming took 3 bases from V and 7 from J, leaving 13 bases between them.

This clone has just one count. J is TRBJ2-1 and V is TRBV27; D is unresolved. The V end was cut by 1 base, the J end by 4 bases, with 5 bases between. This CDR3 is 13 amino acids long. Germline loops: CDR1 MNHEY, CDR2 SMNVEV (reference sequence). The CDR3 protein is CASSLWQYNEQFF. Written as DNA, the CDR3 is TGTGCCAGCAGTTTATGGCAATACAATGAGCAGTTCTTC.

This chain joins TRBV3-1 (or the pseudogene TRBV3-2) and TRBJ2-2; 8 bases are a match to TRBD2. This CDR3 comprises 17 residues. Trimming removed 4 bases from V and 4 bases from J; junction bases left unmatched: 11. The germline V gene encodes CDR1 LGHDT and CDR2 YNNKEL (reference sequence). The CDR3 is CASSPLRGGIPTGELFF. CDR3 DNA: TGTGCCAGCAGCCCCCTCCGGGGGGGCATCCCCACCGGGGAGCTGTTTTTT.

This chain uses TRBV5-1 with TRBJ2-5, with D maybe TRBD1 (6 bases). The germline V and J ends were trimmed by 1 base and 3 bases, with 16 bases remaining between them. This CDR3 is built from 16 residues. The germline V gene has CDR1 SGHRS and CDR2 YFSETQ. In DNA, the CDR3 is TGCGCCAGCAGCTTGTATGGACACCCAGGGGAAGAGACCCAGTACTTC. It is translated as CASSLYGHPGEETQYF.

J is TRBJ1-1 and V is TRBV18, with D unclear. The germline V and J ends were trimmed by 3 bases and 2 bases, with 10 bases remaining between them. The CDR3 has 14 amino acids. CDR1 KGHSH and CDR2 LQKENI come from the germline V gene. The CDR3: CASSPAEQNTEAFF. In nucleotides, the CDR3 is TGTGCCAGCTCACCGGCAGAACAAAACACTGAAGCTTTCTTT. Supplemented by reference TRBV18 and TRBJ1-1, the full variable domain reads NAGVMQNPRHLVRRRGQEARLRCSPMKGHSHVYWYRQLPEEGLKFMVYLQKENIIDESGMPKERFSAEFPKEGPSILRIQQVVRGDSAAYFCASSPAEQNTEAFFGQGTRLTVV.

V gene TRBV2 combines with J gene TRBJ1-4; a possible D gene is TRBD1 (5 bases). Trimming took 4 bases from V and 9 from J, leaving 15 bases between them. The germline gives CDR1 SNHLY, CDR2 FYNNEI. CDR3 length equals 14 residues. The CDR3: CASSGGGTGKKLFF. DNA for the CDR3: TGTGCCAGCAGTGGTGGGGGGACTGGAAAAAAACTGTTTTTT. Full variable domain (missing parts from reference TRBV2 and TRBJ1-4): EPEVTQTPSHQVTQMGQEVILRCVPISNHLYFYWYRQILGQKVEFLVSFYNNEISEKSEIFDDQFSVERPDGSNFTLKIRSTKLEDSAMYFCASSGGGTGKKLFFGSGTQLSVL.